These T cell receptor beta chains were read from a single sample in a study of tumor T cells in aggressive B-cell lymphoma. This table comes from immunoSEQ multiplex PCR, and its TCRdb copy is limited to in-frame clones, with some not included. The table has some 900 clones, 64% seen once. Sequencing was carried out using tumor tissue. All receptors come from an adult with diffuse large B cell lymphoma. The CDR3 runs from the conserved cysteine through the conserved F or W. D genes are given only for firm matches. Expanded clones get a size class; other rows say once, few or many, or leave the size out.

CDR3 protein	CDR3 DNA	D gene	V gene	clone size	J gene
CASSQDLADDYNSPLHF	TGCGCCAGCAGCCAAGATCTGGCAGATGACTATAATTCACCCCTCCACTTT	-	TRBV4-3	-	TRBJ1-6
CSPGWGEGAFF	TGCAGTCCCGGATGGGGGGAGGGAGCTTTCTTT	-	TRBV29-1	-	TRBJ1-1
CASGGTGGYQETQYF	TGTGCCAGCGGGGGGACAGGGGGCTACCAAGAGACCCAGTACTTC	TRBD1	TRBV9	-	TRBJ2-5
CASTGGRGYGYTF	TGTGCCAGCACCGGGGGGCGCGGCTATGGCTACACCTTC	-	TRBV2	-	TRBJ1-2
CATSSQGIIAYGYTF	TGTGCCACCAGCTCACAGGGGATTATCGCCTATGGCTACACCTTC	TRBD1	TRBV15	once	TRBJ1-2
CASRWAAGTYEQYF	TGTGCCAGCCGTTGGGCCGCGGGGACCTACGAGCAGTACTTC	-	TRBV28	-	TRBJ2-7
CSVEQGADNEQYF	TGCAGCGTTGAACAGGGGGCCGACAACGAGCAGTACTTC	TRBD1	TRBV29-1	-	TRBJ2-7
CASSLQTGEIGYEQYF	TGCGCCAGCAGCTTACAGACAGGGGAAATTGGCTACGAGCAGTACTTC	TRBD1	TRBV5-1	-	TRBJ2-7
CASSLGIGVMENTEAFF	TGCGCCAGCAGTCTGGGCATCGGGGTGATGGAGAACACTGAAGCTTTCTTT	-	TRBV5-1	-	TRBJ1-1
CASSNQGAPGELFF	TGTGCCAGCAGCAACCAGGGGGCGCCCGGGGAGCTGTTTTTT	TRBD1	TRBV7-2	once	TRBJ2-2
CASSSQGRNSPLHF	TGTGCCAGCAGCTCACAGGGACGTAATTCACCCCTCCACTTT	-	TRBV7-9	few	TRBJ1-6
CASSKDLAYEQYF	TGTGCCAGCAGCAAAGATCTAGCCTACGAGCAGTACTTC	-	TRBV21-1	-	TRBJ2-7
CASSSRVSEQYF	TGTGCCAGCAGCTCCAGGGTTTCCGAGCAGTACTTC	-	TRBV11-2	-	TRBJ2-7
CASSQPRRTSGGARGADTQYF	TGCGCCAGCAGCCAACCCCGGCGGACTAGCGGGGGGGCGAGGGGAGCAGATACGCAGTATTTT	TRBD2	TRBV4-3	-	TRBJ2-3
CASSVATENTEAFF	TGTGCCAGCAGCGTAGCTACAGAGAACACTGAAGCTTTCTTT	-	TRBV9	-	TRBJ1-1
CAWSPGGGYEQYF	TGTGCCTGGAGCCCGGGCGGGGGCTACGAGCAGTACTTC	TRBD2	TRBV30	-	TRBJ2-7
CASNSDPSGNTIYF	TGCGCCAGTAACAGTGACCCCTCTGGAAACACCATATATTTT	-	TRBV10-2	-	TRBJ1-3
CASSLATGLAEAFF	TGTGCCAGCAGCTTAGCGACGGGGTTGGCTGAAGCTTTCTTT	-	TRBV7-8	-	TRBJ1-1
CASHRETQPQHF	TGTGCCAGCCATAGGGAGACCCAGCCCCAGCATTTT	-	TRBV19	-	TRBJ1-5
CASSRTSGTTYTQYF	TGTGCCAGCAGCCGGACTAGCGGTACCACATATACGCAGTATTTT	TRBD2	TRBV2	-	TRBJ2-3
CSVEPSPGQEAFF	TGCAGCGTTGAGCCGTCGCCGGGACAAGAAGCTTTCTTT	-	TRBV29-1	-	TRBJ1-1
CASSPASGRPYEQYF	TGTGCCAGCTCACCGGCTAGCGGGAGACCCTACGAGCAGTACTTC	TRBD2	TRBV18	-	TRBJ2-7
CGTRTTYEQYF	TGTGGGACACGCACGACCTACGAGCAGTACTTC	-	TRBV28	few	TRBJ2-7
CASSLLSGVANEQFF	TGTGCCAGCAGCTTGTTATCGGGAGTAGCCAATGAGCAGTTCTTC	-	TRBV7-8	-	TRBJ2-1
CASSEGAANTGELFF	TGTGCCAGCAGTGAAGGCGCCGCGAACACCGGGGAGCTGTTTTTT	-	TRBV6-1	-	TRBJ2-2
CASKTGENEAFF	TGTGCCAGCAAGACAGGCGAGAATGAAGCTTTCTTT	-	TRBV2	-	TRBJ1-1
CASSWTSGNEQFF	TGTGCCAGCAGTTGGACTAGCGGCAATGAGCAGTTCTTC	TRBD2	TRBV6-6	-	TRBJ2-1
CAWSPDSTGELFF	TGTGCCTGGAGTCCCGACTCCACCGGGGAGCTGTTTTTT	-	TRBV30	-	TRBJ2-2
CASSLVQVINTIYF	TGTGCCAGCAGCTTAGTCCAGGTTATCAACACCATATATTTT	-	TRBV7-9	large	TRBJ1-3
CASSEEKATGQEIETIQYF	TGTGCCAGCAGTGAAGAAAAGGCAACGGGACAGGAGATCGAAACCATTCAGTACTTC	TRBD1	TRBV2	-	TRBJ2-4
CASSAPGLAGQDTQYF	TGTGCCAGCAGCGCCCCGGGGCTAGCGGGGCAAGATACGCAGTATTTT	TRBD2	TRBV9	-	TRBJ2-3
CASSLAEGVRWEQYF	TGCGCCAGCAGCTTGGCCGAGGGGGTACGGTGGGAGCAGTACTTC	-	TRBV5-1	-	TRBJ2-7
CAWRYSSGRFGGVYEQYF	TGTGCCTGGAGATACTCTAGCGGGAGATTTGGTGGGGTCTACGAGCAGTACTTC	TRBD2	TRBV30	-	TRBJ2-7
CASSQEGLAGVVTDTQYF	TGCGCCAGCAGCCAAGAGGGACTAGCGGGAGTGGTCACAGATACGCAGTATTTT	TRBD2	TRBV4-1	few	TRBJ2-3
CASSERGAGADTQYF	TGTGCCAGCAGTGAACGCGGAGCCGGCGCAGATACGCAGTATTTT	-	TRBV2	-	TRBJ2-3
CASSLVRGIAGGSADTQYF	TGTGCCAGCAGCTTAGTCCGTGGGATAGCGGGGGGAAGTGCAGATACGCAGTATTTT	TRBD2	TRBV11-2	-	TRBJ2-3
CASSLSPRGPVNSYEQYF	TGTGCCAGCAGTTTAAGCCCGCGAGGGCCAGTCAACTCCTATGAGCAGTACTTC	-	TRBV27	few	TRBJ2-7
CASSTGVSPHEQFF	TGTGCCAGCAGCACAGGCGTCAGCCCCCATGAGCAGTTCTTC	-	TRBV2	-	TRBJ2-1
CASSVTGGNTEAFF	TGTGCCAGCAGCGTGACAGGGGGCAACACTGAAGCTTTCTTT	TRBD1	TRBV7-2	few	TRBJ1-1
CASSLSTGTGYFEAFF	TGTGCCAGCAGCTTAAGTACCGGGACAGGTTATTTTGAAGCTTTCTTT	TRBD1	TRBV7-9	-	TRBJ1-1
CASSPWGRAKNIQYF	TGTGCCAGCAGCCCTTGGGGGAGGGCCAAAAACATTCAGTACTTC	-	TRBV5-6	-	TRBJ2-4
CASSVVGRGPDTQYF	TGTGCCAGCAGCGTAGTTGGCAGGGGGCCAGATACGCAGTATTTT	TRBD1	TRBV9	-	TRBJ2-3
CAWNEGASSYEQYF	TGTGCCTGGAATGAGGGGGCTAGCTCCTACGAGCAGTACTTC	TRBD1	TRBV30	few	TRBJ2-7
CASWGPVGGANYGYTF	TGTGCCAGTTGGGGACCCGTCGGGGGAGCTAACTATGGCTACACCTTC	-	TRBV19	-	TRBJ1-2
CASTPPGGYEQYF	TGTGCCAGTACCCCACCCGGCGGCTACGAGCAGTACTTC	-	TRBV19	-	TRBJ2-7
CASSLDHQGDTQYF	TGTGCCAGCAGCTTAGATCATCAGGGAGATACGCAGTATTTT	-	TRBV11-2	-	TRBJ2-3